This T cell receptor beta chain stems from a study of blood T cell repertoires in COVID-19. About the study: The United States, Italy and Spain provided the acute and convalescent COVID-19 samples. T cells, B-cell-depleted T cells, or PBMCs provided the cDNA or gDNA that served as material.

Authors' data handling: Nucleated cell counts were estimated from reference gene primer amplification. Repertoires were generated with immunoSEQ multiplex PCR, while TCRdb's copy carries only in-frame clones and drops some. V and J calls and clone size follow that table, whereas D and trimming were derived from the DNA. The table lists about 84,000 clones, around four fifths of them singletons, with around 39% in the top ten. This clone was observed a few times. CDR1 and CDR2 (germline): WNHNN, SYGVQD (reference sequence). Trimming removed 0 bases from V and 5 bases from J, with 13 bases in between. This CDR3 region has 16 residues.

This sequence originates from an elderly man with active or convalescent COVID-19. Sequencing was done on a sample of peripheral blood. The chain has TRBV10-1 and TRBJ2-2, with a weak D call TRBD1 (6 bases). The CDR3 loop reads CASSESGRGRTGELFF. CDR3 in DNA: TGCGCCAGCAGTGAGTCCGGCAGGGGAAGGACCGGGGAGCTGTTTTTT.